This TCR beta chain was identified during a study of blood T cell repertoires in COVID-19. Study as a whole: Italy, Spain and the United States were the sources of the convalescent and acute COVID-19 samples. In each case, the material was cDNA or gDNA derived from T cells, B-cell-depleted T cells, or PBMCs.

In the original workflow: Reference gene primer amplification gave nucleated cell count estimates. Sequenced by immunoSEQ multiplex PCR; TCRdb stores in-frame clones only, minus some. For V, J and clone size, that table is used; D and trimming come from the DNA. The data contain some 27,000 clones, about two thirds of them singletons. Germline values: CDR1 MNHEY, CDR2 SVGAGI. Between the trimmed V and J ends, which lost 2 bases and 1 base, there was a span of 9 bases. The CDR3 is 16 amino acids. Sequencing input: peripheral blood. J is TRBJ1-6 and V is TRBV6-5; D perhaps matches TRBD1 (5 bases). This receptor was obtained from a human donor in a cohort sampled during active COVID-19. CDR3 in DNA: TGTGCCAGCAGTTACAGGGGTGTTTCCTATAATTCACCCCTCCACTTT. It codes for CASSYRGVSYNSPLHF.